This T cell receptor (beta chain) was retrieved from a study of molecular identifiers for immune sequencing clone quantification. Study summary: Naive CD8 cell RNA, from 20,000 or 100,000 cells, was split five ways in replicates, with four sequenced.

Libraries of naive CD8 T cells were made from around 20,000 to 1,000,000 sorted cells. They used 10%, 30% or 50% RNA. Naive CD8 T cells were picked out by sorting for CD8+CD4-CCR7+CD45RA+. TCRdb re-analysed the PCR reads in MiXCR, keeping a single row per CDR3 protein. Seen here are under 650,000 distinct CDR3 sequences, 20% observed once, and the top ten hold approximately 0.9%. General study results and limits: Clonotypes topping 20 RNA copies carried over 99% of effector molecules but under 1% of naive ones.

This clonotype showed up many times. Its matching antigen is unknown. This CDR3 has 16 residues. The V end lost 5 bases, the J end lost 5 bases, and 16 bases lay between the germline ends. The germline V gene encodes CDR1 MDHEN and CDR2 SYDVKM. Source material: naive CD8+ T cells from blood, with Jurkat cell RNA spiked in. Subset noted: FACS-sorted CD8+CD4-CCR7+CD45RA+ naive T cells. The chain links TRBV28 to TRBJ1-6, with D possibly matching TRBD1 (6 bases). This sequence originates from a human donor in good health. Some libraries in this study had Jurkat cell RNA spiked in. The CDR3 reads CASSPYREPNNSPLHF. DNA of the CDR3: TGTGCCAGCAGTCCCTACAGGGAACCCAATAATTCACCCCTCCACTTT.